Following are 28 T cell receptor beta chains from one sample sequenced in a study of a mutant IDH1 vaccine in newly diagnosed glioma. Documented time point: week 23, last vaccination. With topical imiquimod, each dose of the vaccine consisted of 300 ug of mutant IDH1 20-mer peptide. No cognate antigen is known for these TCRs. Some clones are missing from TCRdb's copy, which holds only in-frame ones; the method was immunoSEQ multiplex PCR. Of some 80,000 clones in the sample, roughly 85% were seen once. The sample was PBMCs, taken from a glioma patient whose treatment included an IDH1 peptide vaccine. The receptor set was obtained from a woman in her fifties or sixties with glioma.

The rearrangement links TRBV5-6 to TRBJ2-1; D might be TRBD1 (5 bases). V shed 3 bases and J shed 7 bases, with 17 bases lying between them. There are 15 residues in the CDR3. Germline CDR1 and CDR2: SGHDT and YYEEEE. The CDR3 loop is CASSSAPTVGNEQFF. In DNA, the CDR3 is TGTGCCAGCAGCTCCGCCCCGACAGTAGGGAATGAGCAGTTCTTC. Filled out from reference TRBV5-6 and TRBJ2-1, the complete variable domain reads DAGVTQSPTHLIKTRGQQVTLRCSPKSGHDTVSWYQQALGQGPQFIFQYYEEEERQRGNFPDRFSGHQFPNYSSELNVNALLLGDSALYLCASSSAPTVGNEQFFGPGTRLTVL.

The chain joins TRBV30 to TRBJ2-1; D not certain. V lost 7 bases, J lost 3 bases, and 10 bases lay in between. Germline V gives CDR1 GTSNPN, CDR2 SVGIG (reference sequence). The CDR3 loop spans 12 amino acids. For the CDR3, the DNA is TGTGCCTCACGTTCCTACTACAATGAGCAGTTCTTC. It specifies CASRSYYNEQFF.

The rearrangement links TRBV27 to TRBJ2-7, with 8 positions matching TRBD2. V lost 6 bases and J lost 2; bases outside the gene matches: 9. The CDR3 extends over 15 amino acids. Germline CDR1 MNHEY, CDR2 SMNVEV (reference sequence). The CDR3 sequence: CASSPGGSGAYEQYF. CDR3 bases: TGTGCCAGCAGCCCTGGGGGTAGCGGGGCCTACGAGCAGTACTTC.

The CDR3 here is CASSGDRGSGNTIYF. The CDR3 bases are TGTGCCAGCAGCGGCGACAGGGGATCCGGAAACACCATATATTTT. This rearrangement joins TRBV9 to TRBJ1-3, with 8 bases aligning to TRBD1. V lost 3 bases, J lost 4 bases, and 6 bases stayed unmatched. This CDR3 has 15 amino acids. Germline V gives CDR1 SGDLS, CDR2 YYNGEE.

V gene TRBV18 combines with J gene TRBJ1-2; the D gene is possibly TRBD1 (5 bases). The V end was cut by 3 bases, the J end by 8 bases, with 10 bases between. Germline-derived CDR1 and CDR2 are KGHSH and LQKENI. This CDR3 spans 12 amino acids. The CDR3: CASSPGTEGYTF. Here the CDR3 DNA reads TGTGCCAGCTCACCCGGGACGGAGGGCTACACCTTC.

This clone was counted a single time. The chain couples TRBV10-3 to TRBJ2-4; TRBD2 is a possible D gene (6 bases). Trimming took 4 bases from V and 3 from J, leaving 10 bases between them. This CDR3 has 14 residues. Germline V gives CDR1 ENHRY, CDR2 SYGVKD. The CDR3 DNA reads as TGTGCCATCAGTGTTGGGGGAGGCAAAAACATTCAGTACTTC. Protein: CAISVGGGKNIQYF.

In its sample, this clone was seen a few times. The chain couples TRBV30 to TRBJ1-5; a possible D gene is TRBD1 (6 bases). CDR1 GTSNPN and CDR2 SVGIG come from the germline V gene (reference sequence). The V and J ends lost 4 bases and 4 bases respectively, with 14 bases between them. This CDR3 comprises 14 residues. The CDR3 bases are TGTGCCTGGAATAGGGGGTTGGCAAATCAGCCCCAGCATTTT. Protein product: CAWNRGLANQPQHF.

The chain has TRBV23-1 and TRBJ2-7, with 16 positions matching TRBD2. TRBV23-1 counts as an open reading frame of uncertain function. V shed 0 bases and J 3 bases; nucleotides not matched to a gene: 8. The CDR3 extends over 19 amino acids. CDR3 sequence reads: CASSQSGLAGGPRGYEQYF. The DNA of the CDR3 is TGCGCCAGCAGTCAATCGGGACTAGCGGGAGGGCCTAGGGGCTACGAGCAGTACTTC.

This rearrangement joins TRBV5-1 to TRBJ1-3; no clear D. The germline V and J ends were trimmed by 1 base and 0 bases, with 5 bases remaining between them. The CDR3 loop spans 14 amino acids. Germline CDR1 SGHRS, CDR2 YFSETQ. The CDR3 region is CASSLSTSGNTIYF. DNA of the CDR3: TGCGCCAGCAGCTTGTCTACCTCTGGAAACACCATATATTTT.

This chain joins TRBV10-3 and TRBJ2-1; 11 nucleotides match TRBD2. In germline, CDR1 is ENHRY, CDR2 SYGVKD. The V and J ends lost 3 bases and 9 bases, in that order; junction bases with no gene match: 4. The CDR3 extends over 14 amino acids. CDR3 DNA sequence: TGTGCCATCAGTGATGCGACTAGCGGGACTGAGCAGTTCTTC. Amino acid sequence: CAISDATSGTEQFF.

With respect to this clone: One junction end does not reproduce the germline sequence, and a read error may be involved. The V and J genes are TRBV5-1 and TRBJ2-1, with D perhaps TRBD2 (6 bases). The CDR3 is 13 residues long. Germline CDR1 is SGHRS and CDR2 is YFSETQ. The CDR3 bases are TGCGCCAGCACCTTGGAAGCGGGCGATGAGCAGTTCTTC. It translates to CASTLEAGDEQFF.

The chain uses TRBV5-1 and TRBJ2-1, with a tentative D call TRBD1 (5 bases). The ends were cut back, 4 bases at V and 2 bases at J, with 10 bases in the middle. The CDR3 covers 14 residues. Germline V gene sequence: CDR1 SGHRS, CDR2 YFSETQ. The CDR3 reads CASSVTVTYNEQFF. For the CDR3, the DNA is TGCGCCAGCAGCGTGACAGTAACCTACAATGAGCAGTTCTTC.

This clone was seen only once. The rearrangement links TRBV27 to TRBJ2-7; 11 bases match TRBD2. J was trimmed by 0 bases and V by 7 bases; bases with no gene match: 5. Germline CDR1 MNHEY, CDR2 SMNVEV (reference sequence). The CDR3 extends over 15 amino acids. The chain's CDR3 is CASKVGTSGSYEQYF. In DNA, the CDR3 is TGTGCCAGCAAGGTGGGGACTAGCGGCTCCTACGAGCAGTACTTC.

The chain couples TRBV19 to TRBJ2-1; weak D call: TRBD2 (5 bases). Between the trimmed V and J ends, which lost 4 bases and 7 bases, there was a span of 17 bases. Germline V CDR1 and CDR2: LNHDA, SQIVND (reference sequence). CDR3 length: 15 amino acids. CDR3 DNA sequence: TGTGCCAGTAGTACGGGGTCTCGGCAGTCTAATGAGCAGTTCTTC. Encoded protein: CASSTGSRQSNEQFF.

The chain carries TRBV29-1 and TRBJ2-7; D might be TRBD1 or TRBD2, each matching 5 bases. V was cut by 2 bases and J by 9 bases, with 20 bases left in between. In germline, CDR1 is SQVTM, CDR2 ANQGSEA. There are 14 residues in the CDR3. The CDR3 is CSVEQQGAAGGQYF. In DNA, the CDR3 is TGCAGCGTTGAACAGCAGGGTGCGGCTGGAGGGCAGTACTTC.

V is TRBV28 and J is TRBJ2-7, with 11 bases that match TRBD2. Germline V gene lookup returns CDR1 MDHEN and CDR2 SYDVKM. There are 15 residues in the CDR3. The junction had 6 bases not matched to a gene; V was cut back by 6 bases and J by 2 bases. CDR3 amino acids: CASSPPGLAAYEQYF. The CDR3 nucleotides are TGTGCCAGCAGCCCACCGGGACTAGCGGCCTACGAGCAGTACTTC.

V gene TRBV12-5 combines with J gene TRBJ1-2; 7 nucleotides line up with TRBD1. With 7 bases clipped from V and 3 bases from J, the junction kept 11 bases outside the gene matches. This CDR3 spans 15 amino acids. Per the germline V gene, CDR1 is LGHNT and CDR2 is FRNRAP. CDR3 DNA: TGTGCTAGTGCCCCCACCGACAGGGCGTACTATGGCTACACCTTC. Its translation is CASAPTDRAYYGYTF.

The J gene is TRBJ2-7, the V gene TRBV27, with 7 nucleotides matching TRBD2. CDR3 length: 12 amino acids. J gave up 7 bases and V 5 bases, and 5 bases lay outside the gene matches. The germline gives CDR1 MNHEY, CDR2 SMNVEV (reference sequence). The CDR3 here is CASSTGGREQYF. The CDR3 DNA reads TGTGCCAGCAGTACGGGAGGAAGGGAGCAGTACTTC.

The rearrangement joins TRBV6-1 to TRBJ2-5, with D possibly TRBD1 on 6 matching bases. CDR1 is MNHNS, CDR2 SASEGT, per germline. The CDR3 covers 15 residues. Trimming removed 7 bases at V and 0 bases at J, with 15 bases between. The CDR3 DNA follows: TGTGCCAGCACCAAGGGGGTGGGGTACCAAGAGACCCAGTACTTC. This gives the protein CASTKGVGYQETQYF.

This chain links TRBV15 with TRBJ1-2; D might be TRBD1 (5 bases). Trimming stripped 1 base from V and 5 bases from J, with 20 bases between. The CDR3 extends over 17 amino acids. CDR1 is LNHNV and CDR2 is YYDKDF in the germline V gene (reference sequence). Here the CDR3 reads CATSRAIRDGRGYGYTF. CDR3 DNA sequence: TGTGCCACCAGCAGAGCGATCCGGGACGGAAGAGGGTATGGCTACACCTTC.

The chain couples TRBV5-1 to TRBJ1-3; D unresolved. CDR1 and CDR2 (germline): SGHRS, YFSETQ. V dropped 6 bases and J dropped 0 bases, with 16 bases sitting between them. CDR3 length: 16 amino acids. The CDR3 loop reads CASKGDYLTSGNTIYF. The CDR3 DNA reads as TGCGCCAGCAAGGGAGACTACCTAACCTCTGGAAACACCATATATTTT.

The chain uses TRBV7-3 and TRBJ2-3; TRBD2 matches at 13 bases. V trimming: 5 bases; J trimming: 0 bases; junction bases outside the gene matches: 14. From germline, CDR1 is SGHTA and CDR2 FQGTGA. The CDR3 totals 20 residues. CDR3 bases: TGTGCCAGCAGCCCTCGCGGACTAGCGGGAGTCCGCCTTAGCACAGATACGCAGTATTTT. Amino acids: CASSPRGLAGVRLSTDTQYF.

This chain uses TRBV6-6 with TRBJ2-7; 9 nucleotides align to TRBD2. Trimming at V came to 2 bases and at J to 6 bases, leaving 5 bases not matched to a gene. Germline V gene sequence: CDR1 MNHNY, CDR2 SVGAGI (reference sequence). This CDR3 is built from 14 residues. The DNA of the CDR3 is TGTGCCAGCAGTTACCCTAGCGGGAAGGGCGAGCAGTACTTC. Its protein is CASSYPSGKGEQYF.

V usage is TRBV28 and J usage is TRBJ2-5; D is uncertain. The germline CDR1 and CDR2 sequences are MDHEN and SYDVKM. V was cut by 5 bases and J by 5 bases, with 12 bases left in between. CDR3 length: 13 residues. CDR3 sequence reads: CASSAPPWETQYF. The CDR3 nucleotides are TGTGCCAGCAGTGCCCCGCCCTGGGAGACCCAGTACTTC.

This clone showed up just a few times. This chain connects TRBV30 to TRBJ1-5, with D possibly matching TRBD1 (6 bases). The CDR3 is made up of 13 amino acids. The V end was cut by 0 bases, the J end by 6 bases, with 9 bases between. Germline CDR1 reads GTSNPN; CDR2 reads SVGIG (reference sequence). The CDR3 spells CAWSVQGGQPQHF. CDR3 in DNA: TGTGCCTGGAGTGTACAGGGCGGTCAGCCCCAGCATTTT. The full variable domain, completed using reference TRBV30 and TRBJ1-5, is SQTIHQWPATLVQPVGSPLSLECTVEGTSNPNLYWYRQAAGRGLQLLFYSVGIGQISSEVPQNLSASRPQDRQFILSSKKLLLSDSGFYLCAWSVQGGQPQHFGDGTRLSIL.

This chain connects TRBV4-2 to TRBJ2-5, with unresolved D. The assigned J gene may be wrong: the sequence end matches TRBJ2-7 better. Germline V lookup: CDR1 LGHNA, CDR2 YNFKEQ. The CDR3 extends over 14 amino acids. CDR3 DNA sequence: TGTGCCAGCAGCCAAGGTGGTAACTCCTACGAGCAGTACTTC. Protein sequence: CASSQGGNSYEQYF.

V is TRBV28 and J is TRBJ1-3; D unclear. The V gene lost 4 bases and the J gene lost 10 bases, with 14 bases spanning the gap. The CDR3 runs to 13 residues. Germline-derived CDR1 and CDR2 are MDHEN and SYDVKM. CDR3 residues: CASSYRNSRTIYF. In DNA, the CDR3 is TGTGCCAGCAGTTATCGGAACAGCCGGACCATATATTTT.

The V and J genes are TRBV4-2 and TRBJ2-7; possibly TRBD1 for D (6 bases). Germline CDR1 and CDR2: LGHNA and YNFKEQ. Between the trimmed V and J ends, which lost 0 bases and 7 bases, there was a span of 16 bases. The CDR3 runs to 15 residues. DNA for the CDR3: TGTGCCAGCAGCCAAGAACTCAGGGGCGAGAGAGAGCAGTACTTC. Its protein product is CASSQELRGEREQYF.